Listed below are T cell receptor beta chains from one sample, sequenced in a study of T cells in Graves' hyperthyroidism and ophthalmopathy. Using its own MiXCR run on the multiplex PCR reads, TCRdb lists one record per CDR3 protein. The sample lists 250,000 to 300,000 distinct CDR3 sequences, roughly 13% occurring once. Source material: blood. Receptors originate from a woman aged 40 to 50 with Graves' hyperthyroidism. The CDR3 runs from the conserved cysteine through the conserved F or W. The D gene is left open where the match is weak. For some rows the clone size is stated as once, few or many, or as a class when expanded; others skip it.

size	V	D	J	CDR3	DNA
-	TRBV29-1	TRBD1	TRBJ2-7	CSVASGQGLAVQYF	TGCAGCGTTGCCTCTGGACAGGGTCTTGCTGTGCAGTACTTC
once	TRBV20-1	TRBD2	TRBJ2-5	CSARGLAAHETQYF	TGCAGTGCTAGGGGCCTAGCGGCCCACGAGACCCAGTACTTC
many	TRBV20-1	-	TRBJ2-5	CSARDPVGEPTEEETQYF	TGCAGTGCTAGAGATCCAGTGGGAGAGCCGACAGAAGAGGAGACCCAGTACTTC
many	TRBV12-3/TRBV12-4	TRBD2	TRBJ2-1	CASSALAGLLNEQFF	TGTGCCAGCAGCGCCCTAGCGGGTCTACTCAATGAGCAGTTCTTC
-	TRBV27	-	TRBJ2-5	CASSPSNVETQYF	TGTGCCAGCAGTCCTAGCAATGTGGAGACCCAGTACTTC
few	TRBV6-5	-	TRBJ1-6	CASSYSPGERNSPLHF	TGTGCCAGCAGTTACTCCCCCGGGGAGAGAAATTCACCCCTCCACTTT
few	TRBV7-9	-	TRBJ2-2	CASSHTGDRNTGELFF	TGTGCCAGCAGTCACACGGGGGATCGGAACACCGGGGAGCTGTTTTTT
many	TRBV15	-	TRBJ1-6	CATSRGTVRDSPLHF	TGTGCCACCAGCAGAGGGACTGTACGGGATTCACCCCTCCACTTT
many	TRBV6-1	-	TRBJ1-2	CASSPAVTYGYTF	TGTGCCAGCAGTCCCGCTGTCACCTATGGCTACACCTTC
many	TRBV10-1	TRBD2	TRBJ2-2	CASSSGTTTGELFF	TGCGCCAGCAGTTCCGGGACTACCACCGGGGAGCTGTTTTTT
many	TRBV2	-	TRBJ1-4	CASSEDGGWEKLFF	TGTGCCAGCAGTGAAGACGGAGGGTGGGAAAAACTGTTTTTT
many	TRBV11-2	-	TRBJ2-2	CASSPTLNTGELFF	TGTGCCAGCAGCCCCACCCTGAACACCGGGGAGCTGTTTTTT
many	TRBV5-1	TRBD1	TRBJ2-1	CASSPGTVNEQFF	TGCGCCAGCAGCCCCGGGACAGTCAATGAGCAGTTCTTC
-	TRBV9	-	TRBJ2-5	CASSPSGYQETHYF	TGTGCCAGCAGCCCCAGTGGGTACCAAGAGACCCACTACTTC
-	TRBV7-9	-	TRBJ2-2	CASRERREGELFF	TGTGCCAGCAGAGAAAGGCGAGAAGGGGAGCTGTTTTTT
few	TRBV7-9	-	TRBJ2-2	CASSFFGQLTGELFF	TGTGCCAGCAGCTTCTTCGGACAGCTCACCGGGGAGCTGTTTTTT
many	TRBV7-8	-	TRBJ1-3	CASSSHGNTIYF	TGTGCCAGCAGCTCGCATGGAAACACCATATATTTT
many	TRBV6-1	-	TRBJ2-4	CASSAGMGNIQYF	TGTGCCAGCAGTGCAGGGATGGGGAACATTCAGTACTTC
few	TRBV7-2	TRBD2	TRBJ2-6	CASSLASGRAVGANVLTF	TGTGCCAGCAGCTTAGCGAGCGGGAGGGCCGTTGGGGCCAACGTCCTGACTTTC
many	TRBV7-9	-	TRBJ2-3	CASSFQNTQYF	TGTGCCAGCAGCTTCCAAAATACGCAGTATTTT
-	TRBV5-1	-	TRBJ2-2	CASRGAGELFF	TGCGCCAGCAGAGGAGCGGGGGAGCTGTTTTTT
many	TRBV12-5	-	TRBJ1-3	CASGPGVGANTIYF	TGTGCTAGTGGTCCAGGGGTAGGGGCAAACACCATATATTTT
many	TRBV7-2	-	TRBJ2-1	CASSPNGREQFF	TGTGCCAGCTCCCCTAATGGGAGGGAGCAGTTCTTC
many	TRBV7-9	TRBD2	TRBJ2-5	CASSHGTRVETQYF	TGTGCCAGCAGCCACGGGACTAGAGTGGAGACCCAGTACTTC
many	TRBV18	-	TRBJ1-1	CASSPGEGRKAFF	TGTGCCAGCTCCCCCGGGGAGGGGAGGAAAGCTTTCTTT
many	TRBV2	-	TRBJ1-6	CASSERKVLNSPLHF	TGTGCCAGCAGTGAACGAAAGGTCTTAAATTCACCCCTCCACTTT
-	TRBV7-2	-	TRBJ2-7	CASSLEALEQYF	TGTGCCAGCAGCTTAGAAGCCCTCGAGCAGTACTTC
many	TRBV7-2	-	TRBJ1-1	CASSLAPSSRQRSEAFF	TGTGCCAGCAGCTTAGCGCCTAGTTCCCGGCAAAGGTCTGAAGCTTTCTTT
many	TRBV6-6	TRBD2	TRBJ2-5	CASSYGTSQETQYF	TGTGCCAGCAGTTACGGGACTAGCCAAGAGACCCAGTACTTC
-	TRBV3-1	-	TRBJ2-3	CASSQDPNAPTDTQYF	TGTGCCAGCAGCCAAGACCCCAACGCCCCCACAGATACGCAGTATTTT
many	TRBV10-3	-	TRBJ1-1	CAISDRQREAFF	TGTGCCATCAGTGATCGACAGCGCGAAGCTTTCTTT
many	TRBV2	-	TRBJ2-5	CASVTQGETQYF	TGTGCCAGCGTAACCCAAGGCGAGACCCAGTACTTC
few	TRBV18	-	TRBJ1-4	CASSPPSVNNEKLFF	TGTGCCAGCTCACCACCGAGCGTCAATAATGAAAAACTGTTTTTT
many	TRBV11-2	-	TRBJ2-7	CASSERYSLGYEQYF	TGTGCCAGCAGCGAAAGGTATAGCTTGGGTTACGAGCAGTACTTC
-	TRBV19	-	TRBJ2-1	CASSKDFSSYNEQFF	TGTGCCAGTAGTAAAGATTTCAGCTCCTACAATGAGCAGTTCTTC
few	TRBV30	-	TRBJ2-7	CAWLEGLHYEQYF	TGTGCCTGGCTTGAGGGTTTACACTACGAGCAGTACTTC
-	TRBV29-1	-	TRBJ2-4	CSSSRGADKNIQYF	TGCAGCTCTTCTCGGGGGGCGGACAAAAACATTCAGTACTTC
many	TRBV20-1	TRBD1	TRBJ2-1	CSASDRAEQFF	TGCAGTGCCTCGGACAGGGCAGAGCAGTTCTTC
many	TRBV20-1	-	TRBJ2-1	CSAEQRFYNEQFF	TGCAGTGCCGAACAGCGGTTCTACAATGAGCAGTTCTTC
many	TRBV4-2	-	TRBJ2-1	CASSQTGDEQFF	TGTGCCAGCAGCCAAACGGGGGATGAGCAGTTCTTC
-	TRBV7-2	-	TRBJ2-7	CASRESGTYEQYF	TGTGCCAGCAGAGAGAGCGGTACCTACGAGCAGTACTTC
many	TRBV12-3/TRBV12-4	TRBD2	TRBJ2-3	CASSLLTSGVATQYF	TGTGCCAGCAGTTTATTGACTAGCGGGGTGGCTACGCAGTATTTT
many	TRBV20-1	TRBD2	TRBJ2-7	CSARGSGTSGMYEQYF	TGCAGTGCTAGAGGGTCTGGGACTAGCGGGATGTACGAGCAGTACTTC
many	TRBV29-1	-	TRBJ2-1	CSVARGNEQFF	TGCAGCGTTGCGAGGGGGAATGAGCAGTTCTTC
many	TRBV11-2	-	TRBJ2-7	CASSRNQYYEQYF	TGTGCCAGCAGCCGTAACCAGTATTACGAGCAGTACTTC
few	TRBV4-2	-	TRBJ1-2	CASSQEIGERDYGYTF	TGTGCCAGCAGCCAAGAAATCGGGGAGAGAGACTATGGCTACACCTTC
many	TRBV7-9	TRBD2	TRBJ2-1	CASSPSGLADEQFF	TGTGCCAGCAGCCCCTCGGGACTAGCAGATGAGCAGTTCTTC
many	TRBV20-1	TRBD1	TRBJ1-4	CSARQKKGGGYGNEKLFF	TGCAGTGCTAGACAAAAAAAAGGGGGCGGGTACGGTAATGAAAAACTGTTTTTT
many	TRBV7-9	-	TRBJ2-2	CASSLVKGPEGNTGELFF	TGTGCCAGCAGCTTAGTGAAAGGGCCGGAAGGGAACACCGGGGAGCTGTTTTTT
few	TRBV4-1	TRBD2	TRBJ2-7	CASSQLLAAYEQYF	TGCGCCAGCAGCCAACTCCTAGCGGCCTACGAGCAGTACTTC
once	TRBV6-9	-	TRBJ2-7	CASRYPARASQEQYF	TGTGCCAGCAGGTACCCCGCGAGGGCTTCTCAAGAGCAGTACTTC
many	TRBV3-1	-	TRBJ1-3	CASSLDSFSGNTIYF	TGTGCCAGCAGCCTCGACAGTTTCTCTGGAAACACCATATATTTT
few	TRBV18	-	TRBJ2-7	CASSPRGRTASYEQYF	TGTGCCAGCTCACCTAGAGGACGGACCGCCTCCTACGAGCAGTACTTC
many	TRBV20-1	TRBD2	TRBJ2-7	CSAREGGAEQYF	TGCAGTGCTAGAGAGGGAGGGGCCGAGCAGTACTTC
-	TRBV7-2	-	TRBJ2-6	CASSLRENSGANVLTF	TGTGCCAGCAGCTTAAGGGAAAACTCTGGGGCCAACGTCCTGACTTTC
-	TRBV4-2	-	TRBJ2-1	CASSPPAGNNEQFF	TGTGCCAGCAGCCCCCCCGCGGGCAACAATGAGCAGTTCTTC